Described below is a single T cell receptor beta chain sequence and its context. What this receptor recognizes is not known. It has no much larger one-base neighbor in the sample; base qualities were not kept. This entry is derived from a study of blood T cells in healthy people across ages (dated by TCRdb to the mid-2010s). Regarding the study in general: In model experiments, roughly one uniquely barcoded TCR beta cDNA molecule per two T cells was captured by template switching. Age-related changes in TCR beta repertoire diversity were measured in the study by deep sequencing normalized with unique cDNA molecular identifiers. The donors were divided into four age groups: young (average around 16 years), middle-aged (roughly 40), aged (approximately 62) and long-lived (approximately 74). Two additional independent replicas of 1 million unique cDNA reads from the same blood draw were analyzed for two donors (one aged 18 to 30 and one aged 80 or older).

Results the study describes overall, beyond this receptor: Observed TCR beta diversity per million T cells fell roughly linearly with age, and a significant reduction was already apparent by age around 40. Estimates of total diversity from one million sequenced T cells were regarded as lower bounds and underestimates. Compared with the aged group, more naive CD4+ T cells, fewer expanded clones and increased TCR diversity were shown by the long-lived group, suggesting age selection. The CMV infection status of donors was not known, potentially confounding age-related changes in expanded clonotypes. Observed TCR beta diversity correlated strongly with the percentage of naive T cells measured by flow cytometry. Conclusive comparison of naive and antigen-experienced compartments was prevented by the profiling of bulk unsorted PBMCs.

Library method: 5' RACE. TCRdb records Illumina HiSeq 2500 as the sequencer. A second PCR of roughly 6 to 11 cycles was run with a J-beta primer mix and a sample-barcoded 5' primer. A template-switch 5' adaptor carrying 12 random nucleotides introduced a unique molecular identifier onto each TCR beta cDNA molecule. Each sample yielded at least 2.5 million CDR3-containing paired-end reads. All of the RNA was converted into first-strand cDNA using the Mint cDNA synthesis kit, with a TRBC-specific oligonucleotide serving as the primer. Following uracil-DNA glycosylase treatment, a first 18-cycle PCR with universal primers M1SS and BC2_uni_R was performed on all cDNA. In the authors' own workflow: For normalization, 1 million high-quality reads were randomly selected from each sample, with every read carrying a distinct molecular identifier. Instead of being binned into consensus sequences, reads that shared molecular identifiers were thrown out. MiTCR, with a Q25 quality threshold and the strictest error-elimination algorithm, was used for CDR3 identification, clonotype clustering and error correction. A nonparametric unseen species model with Euler transformation was used to estimate a lower bound on total TCR beta diversity. TCRdb reanalyzed the raw reads on its own, using fastp at Q25 for trimming and MiXCR for clone calling, and kept in-frame beta chains. Rows matching on CDR3 protein sequence are summarized as one entry with the most common DNA and genes. These V and J calls derive from TCRdb rather than the authors' analysis. Recorded for this sample are more than 500,000 distinct CDR3 sequences; about 28% of them occurred a single time. The ten largest clones take up roughly 3.5% of the sample.

V and J lose 3 bases and 7 bases, and a span of 9 bases separates them. Via the germline V gene, CDR1 is SGHAT and CDR2 FQNNGV. The CDR3 goes from the cysteine to the phenylalanine over 13 residues. The DNA shown is the 39-base CDR3, in frame from base 1. Systemically healthy Caucasian individuals from Russia, roughly 40 in total and aged roughly 6 to 100 years, were included as donors. Each donor gave 8 to 10 milliliters of peripheral blood, collected into EDTA-treated Vacutainer tubes. PBMCs were isolated by Ficoll-Paque density-gradient centrifugation, with at least 6 million obtained per sample. Trizol reagent was used to extract total RNA from PBMCs, with at least 6 micrograms per sample. Naive CD45RAhigh/CD27high T cell percentages were measured by flow cytometry on a PBMC aliquot from every donor. These data were also reused for a study on T cells of mothers and their children. Taken from the second paper: Nine systemically healthy Caucasian individuals served as donors, namely three mothers together with their six children. cDNA synthesis used all of the extracted RNA, with 1.5 ug of RNA in each 15 ul reaction. In the second PCR, sample barcodes and 2-4 random nucleotides were introduced via the M1S primer. Each mother yielded over 8.5 million TCR beta CDR3 reads and each child 3 million to 3.5 million reads. Thymic selection similarly shapes TCR recombination output in related and unrelated pairs, with minor effect from inherited differences. Related mother-child pairs always showed normalized repertoire overlap that was slightly higher than in unrelated mother-child pairs, though the difference was never significant. No persistent microchimeric T cell clones were found, with a detection sensitivity of approximately 100 clones per million clonotypes. The study used deep NGS to compare TCR beta repertoires of mothers and children, seeking features distinguishing related mother-child pairs from unrelated individuals. Mothers averaged about 37 +/- 4 years of age and children averaged about 12 +/- 4 years. After adapter ligation with NEBNext reagents, the libraries were sequenced on Illumina HiSeq 2000 with 100+100 nt paired-end reads. Mother and child libraries were prepared a month apart and sequenced in separate runs to prevent cross-contamination. Each donor had between about 450,000 and 2,100,000 distinct TCR beta clonotypes identified. Naive TCR beta clonotypes were estimated from low-frequency clonotypes matched to each donor's FACS-determined naive share, without sorting.

Sequenced input: blood. The TCR comes from a boy younger than 10 in good health. The V and J genes are TRBV11-2 and TRBJ2-2, with the D gene not confidently named. The nucleotide sequence is given as TGTGCCAGCAGCTTCAAGCTTGTCGGGGAGCTGTTTTTT. Translated, this is CASSFKLVGELFF.